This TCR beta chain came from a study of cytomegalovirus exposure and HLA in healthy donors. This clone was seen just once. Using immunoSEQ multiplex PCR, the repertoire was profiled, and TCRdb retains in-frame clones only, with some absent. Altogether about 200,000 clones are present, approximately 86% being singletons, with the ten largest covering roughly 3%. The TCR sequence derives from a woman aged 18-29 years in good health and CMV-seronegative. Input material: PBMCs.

The CDR3, as DNA: TGTGCCAGCAGCTATATGCTAGGGGCCGAGCAGTACTTC. Protein sequence: CASSYMLGAEQYF. This chain uses TRBV7-2 with TRBJ2-7; the D gene is possibly TRBD1 (5 bases). The CDR3 extends over 13 amino acids. With 4 bases removed from V and 6 bases from J, the gap between germline ends came to 13 bases. Germline values: CDR1 SGHTA, CDR2 FQGNSA.